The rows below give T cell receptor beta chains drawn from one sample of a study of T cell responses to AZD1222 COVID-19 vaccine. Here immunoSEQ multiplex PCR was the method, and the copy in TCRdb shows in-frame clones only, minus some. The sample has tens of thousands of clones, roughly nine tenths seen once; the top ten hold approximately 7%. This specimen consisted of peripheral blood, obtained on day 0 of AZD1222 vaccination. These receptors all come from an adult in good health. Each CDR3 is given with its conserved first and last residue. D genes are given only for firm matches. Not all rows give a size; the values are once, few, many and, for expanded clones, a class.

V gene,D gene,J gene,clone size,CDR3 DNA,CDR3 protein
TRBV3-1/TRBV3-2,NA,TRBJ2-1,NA,TGTGCCAGCAGCCAAGATCTTTGGGCAGTTTACAATGAGCAGTTCTTC,CASSQDLWAVYNEQFF
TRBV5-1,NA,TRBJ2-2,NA,TGCGCCAGCAGCTTGGTCGGGGGCACCGGGGAGCTGTTTTTT,CASSLVGGTGELFF
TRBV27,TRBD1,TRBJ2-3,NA,TGTGCCAGCAGTTTAAAACAGGGGGGAAAAGATACGCAGTATTTT,CASSLKQGGKDTQYF
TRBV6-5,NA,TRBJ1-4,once,TGTGCCAGCCAGGATGGAGAAAAACTGTTTTTT,CASQDGEKLFF
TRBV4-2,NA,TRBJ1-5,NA,TGTGCCAGCAGCCAAGGCGGAGGGGCGAGGGTACATAGCAATCAGCCCCAGCATTTT,CASSQGGGARVHSNQPQHF
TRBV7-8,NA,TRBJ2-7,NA,TGTGCCAGCAGCCCCGGGCGGGTGGGCGAGCAGTACTTC,CASSPGRVGEQYF
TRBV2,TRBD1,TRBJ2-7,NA,TGTGCCAGCAGTGAATTCCCGGGACAGGGCTACGAGCAGTACTTC,CASSEFPGQGYEQYF
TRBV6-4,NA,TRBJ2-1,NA,TGTGCCAGCAGTCCCGGGAACTCGAATGAGCAGTTCTTC,CASSPGNSNEQFF
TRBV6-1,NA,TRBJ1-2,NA,TGTGCCAGCAGTGAACCGGGACGGACTTGGTATGGCTACACCTTC,CASSEPGRTWYGYTF
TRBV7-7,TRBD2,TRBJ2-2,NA,TGTGCCAGCAGCAACCTAGCGGCCAACACCGGGGAGCTGTTTTTT,CASSNLAANTGELFF
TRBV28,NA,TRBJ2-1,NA,TGTGCCAGCAGTTTATGGCCCAAGGACAATGAGCAGTTCTTC,CASSLWPKDNEQFF
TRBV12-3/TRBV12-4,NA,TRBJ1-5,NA,TGTGCCAGCAGTTTAAGGGGGGAGACCCAGCATTTT,CASSLRGETQHF
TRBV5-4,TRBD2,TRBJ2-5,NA,TGTGCCAGCAGCTTATTTAGCGGGAGAGAGACCCAGTACTTC,CASSLFSGRETQYF
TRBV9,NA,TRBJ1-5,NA,TGTGCCAGCAGCGTAGTTAGCAATCAGCCCCAGCATTTT,CASSVVSNQPQHF
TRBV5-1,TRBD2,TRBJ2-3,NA,TGCGCCAGCAGCTTGCATGCCAGCGGGGGGGCAGATACGCAGTATTTT,CASSLHASGGADTQYF
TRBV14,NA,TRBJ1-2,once,TGTGCCAGCAGCCAAGTCCGGGACTATGGCTACACCTTC,CASSQVRDYGYTF
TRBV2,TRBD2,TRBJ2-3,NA,TGTGCCAGCAGTGAAGGTTTTAGCGGGGGGGTCACAGATACGCAGTATTTT,CASSEGFSGGVTDTQYF
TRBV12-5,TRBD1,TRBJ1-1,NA,TGTGCTAGTGCCGACCCTCCGGGACAGGGGGGCACTGAAGCTTTCTTT,CASADPPGQGGTEAFF
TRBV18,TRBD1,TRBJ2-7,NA,TGTGCCAGCTCACCACTCGGTGACAGGGGTTACGAGCAGTACTTC,CASSPLGDRGYEQYF
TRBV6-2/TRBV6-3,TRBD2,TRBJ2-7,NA,TGTGCCAGCAGTTACCCGACTAGCGGGGTCTACGAGCAGTACTTC,CASSYPTSGVYEQYF
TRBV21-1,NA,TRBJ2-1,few,TGTGCCAGCAGCAAAGTATCCCACCAGGGAGAAGAGCAGTTCTTC,CASSKVSHQGEEQFF
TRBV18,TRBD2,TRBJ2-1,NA,TGTGCCAGCTCACCACCGAGCGGGGGGGCCTACAATGAGCAGTTCTTC,CASSPPSGGAYNEQFF
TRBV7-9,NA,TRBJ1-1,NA,TGTGCCAGCAGCCCGACCCGCATGAACACTGAAGCTTTCTTT,CASSPTRMNTEAFF
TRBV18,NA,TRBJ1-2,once,TGTGCCAGCTCACCACCCACGGGGGTTGCAGGCTACACCTTC,CASSPPTGVAGYTF
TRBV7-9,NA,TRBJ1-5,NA,TGTGCCAGCACCCGAAGAGGTCAGCCCCAGCATTTT,CASTRRGQPQHF
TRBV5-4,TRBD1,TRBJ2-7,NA,TGTGCCAGCAGGATGACAGGGGTAAAGTCCGAGCAGTACTTC,CASRMTGVKSEQYF
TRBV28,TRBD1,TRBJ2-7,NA,TGTGCCAGCAGTTTTTCGGACAGGGAGAAAGGTGGGCAGTACTTC,CASSFSDREKGGQYF